These 11 T cell receptor beta chains came from one sample sequenced in a study of T cell changes during pregnancy in multiple sclerosis. The protocol was immunoSEQ multiplex PCR, while the TCRdb copy is restricted to in-frame clones and leaves out a portion. Of about 53,000 clones in the sample, over 90% were seen once. Sequencing used CD4+ T cells from peripheral blood mononuclear cells, obtained in the third trimester of pregnancy. The receptors stem from a female donor with multiple sclerosis, enrolled in a pregnancy study.

In this sample, this clone turned up a few times. The chain is built from TRBV6-1 and TRBJ1-5; D uncertain. V was pared by 3 bases and J by 7 bases, with 7 bases between. The CDR3 is 12 residues long. Germline values: CDR1 MNHNS, CDR2 SASEGT. CDR3 sequence (DNA): TGTGCCAGCAGTGACGGAGGACAGCCCCAGCATTTT. It specifies CASSDGGQPQHF.

The chain carries TRBV10-3 and TRBJ2-3; TRBD2 agrees at 9 bases. Germline values: CDR1 ENHRY, CDR2 SYGVKD. This CDR3 contains 18 residues. The J segment lost 0 bases and the V segment lost 2 bases, leaving 9 bases of the junction unmatched. CDR3 sequence reads: CAISEGPAGGTSTDTQYF. CDR3 DNA: TGTGCCATCAGTGAGGGCCCAGCGGGGGGTACTAGCACAGATACGCAGTATTTT.

This chain joins TRBV5-1 and TRBJ1-4; the D gene is possibly TRBD1 (5 bases). Germline V gene lookup returns CDR1 SGHRS and CDR2 YFSETQ. The V gene lost 4 bases and the J gene lost 6 bases, with 10 bases spanning the gap. The CDR3 runs to 13 residues. CDR3 in amino acids: CASSGGTYEKLFF. The CDR3 nucleotides read TGCGCCAGCAGCGGAGGGACGTATGAAAAACTGTTTTTT.

This clone was seen a few times. The chain is built from TRBV5-6 and TRBJ1-1, with D maybe TRBD1 (6 bases). This CDR3 has 15 residues. CDR1 and CDR2 from the germline V gene are SGHDT and YYEEEE. Trimming removed 6 bases at V and 4 bases at J, with 19 bases between. This CDR3 is CASTPGGGSGTEAFF. The CDR3, as DNA: TGTGCCAGCACCCCAGGCGGGGGCTCGGGCACTGAAGCTTTCTTT.

The chain has TRBV30 and TRBJ1-1; TRBD1 aligns across 8 bases. Unmatched junction bases numbered 7, after V lost 2 bases and J lost 5 bases. Germline-derived CDR1 and CDR2 are GTSNPN and SVGIG (reference sequence). The CDR3 runs 14 residues. The CDR3 here is CAWSINTGGTEAFF. For the CDR3, the DNA is TGTGCCTGGAGTATCAATACAGGGGGAACTGAAGCTTTCTTT.

The chain combines TRBV11-2 with TRBJ2-5; 7 nucleotides match TRBD2. The CDR3 has 16 amino acids. Per germline, CDR1 SGHAT and CDR2 FQNNGV. The J segment lost 5 bases and the V segment lost 6 bases, leaving 15 bases of the junction unmatched. DNA for the CDR3: TGTGCCAGCAGTGCTAGCGGCGCACGGATTAGGGAGACCCAGTACTTC. Translated: CASSASGARIRETQYF. Using reference TRBV11-2 and TRBJ2-5 for the parts outside the CDR3, the full variable domain is EAGVAQSPRYKIIEKRQSVAFWCNPISGHATLYWYQQILGQGPKLLIQFQNNGVVDDSQLPKDRFSAERLKGVDSTLKIQPAKLEDSAVYLCASSASGARIRETQYFGPGTRLLVL.

The chain carries TRBV9 and TRBJ2-1, with 10 bases fitting TRBD2. CDR3 length: 17 amino acids. Trimming removed 0 bases from V and 2 bases from J; junction bases left unmatched: 5. CDR1 is SGDLS and CDR2 is YYNGEE in the germline V gene. The CDR3 reads CASSVEGLAGAYNEQFF. In DNA, the CDR3 is TGTGCCAGCAGCGTAGAGGGGCTAGCGGGGGCCTACAATGAGCAGTTCTTC.

The chain uses TRBV7-8 and TRBJ1-6, with D possibly TRBD1 on 5 matching bases. Germline values: CDR1 SGHVS, CDR2 FQNEAQ. Trimming removed 7 bases at V and 9 bases at J, with 28 bases between. The length of the CDR3 is 18 residues. The DNA of the CDR3 is TGTGCCAGCACCATAGAGGGGTTCAGTGCGGGGAACAGTTCACCCCTCCACTTT. Protein product: CASTIEGFSAGNSSPLHF.

V usage is TRBV2 and J usage is TRBJ2-2; D might be TRBD1 (5 bases). This CDR3 spans 17 amino acids. Germline values: CDR1 SNHLY, CDR2 FYNNEI. Deletions cut 7 bases from V and 6 bases from J, with 24 bases between. CDR3 in DNA: TGTGCCAGCAATGTCATCCCAGGAGTGACAGTGGCCGGGGAGCTGTTTTTT. Protein sequence: CASNVIPGVTVAGELFF. The variable domain in full, completed from reference TRBV2 and TRBJ2-2, reads EPEVTQTPSHQVTQMGQEVILRCVPISNHLYFYWYRQILGQKVEFLVSFYNNEISEKSEIFDDQFSVERPDGSNFTLKIRSTKLEDSAMYFCASNVIPGVTVAGELFFGEGSRLTVL.

This rearrangement joins TRBV25-1 to TRBJ1-2; D unresolved. The V end lost 0 bases, the J end lost 7 bases, and 9 bases lay between the germline ends. The CDR3 has 13 amino acids. In germline, CDR1 is MGHDK, CDR2 SYGVNS. Written as DNA, the CDR3 is TGTGCCAGCAGTGAATATACATTGGTTGGCTACACCTTC. It codes for CASSEYTLVGYTF.

CDR3 in amino acids: CASNTGSDNSPLHF. The CDR3 DNA is TGTGCCAGCAATACAGGGTCGGATAATTCACCCCTCCACTTT. The chain recombines TRBV2 with TRBJ1-6, with TRBD1 as a possible D gene (6 bases). V was clipped by 7 bases and J by 5 bases, with 12 bases between them. The CDR3 consists of 14 residues. Germline V lookup: CDR1 SNHLY, CDR2 FYNNEI.